These 27 T cell receptor beta chains originate from one sample sequenced in a study of CD8 T cells in ankylosing spondylitis. Overall study results and limits: Apparently characteristic of ankylosing spondylitis blood was a TCR beta motif (fewer than ten highly homologous variants).

MiXCR was run by TCRdb on the 5' RACE reads, yielding one entry per CDR3 protein. This table holds about 440,000 distinct CDR3 sequences, about a sixth found once. Their antigen targets remain unknown. The source material was blood, either unsorted or a sorted T cell fraction (not recorded which). The receptors derive from a male donor with ankylosing spondylitis.

This clonotype has ten or more counts. The gene calls are TRBV10-3 and TRBJ2-7, with D unclear. The CDR3 has 11 amino acids. Germline loops: CDR1 ENHRY, CDR2 SYGVKD. Trimming took off 10 bases at V and 0 bases at J, with 7 bases between the two ends. The CDR3 protein is CATASSYEQYF. CDR3 in DNA: TGTGCCACCGCTTCCTCCTACGAGCAGTACTTC.

V and J are TRBV6-1 and TRBJ2-1; TRBD1 matches at 9 bases. Germline V gives CDR1 MNHNS, CDR2 SASEGT. The CDR3 is made up of 14 amino acids. The ends lost 4 bases at V and 5 bases at J; junction bases unmatched: 3. DNA of the CDR3: TGTGCCAGCAGTGGACAGGGGGGACACAATGAGCAGTTCTTC. Its translation: CASSGQGGHNEQFF.

This sequence joins TRBV5-1 and TRBJ2-7; D gene uncertain. The CDR3 length is 13 residues. From germline, CDR1 is SGHRS and CDR2 YFSETQ. V was pared by 3 bases and J by 3 bases, with 10 bases between. As DNA, the CDR3 is TGCGCCAGCAGCTCACCTTTACGCTACGAGCAGTACTTC. Its translation: CASSSPLRYEQYF.

This chain connects TRBV7-9 to TRBJ2-1; D is perhaps TRBD2 (6 bases). The V gene's germline CDR1 is SEHNR and CDR2 FQNEAQ (reference sequence). Deletions cut 1 base from V and 13 bases from J, with 14 bases between. The CDR3 is made up of 13 amino acids. The CDR3 nucleotides are TGTGCCAGCAGCTTAGGTAGCGGAAACGAACAGTTCTTC. It is translated as CASSLGSGNEQFF.

The V gene is TRBV27, the J gene TRBJ1-1; 8 bases map to TRBD1. The CDR3 runs to 11 residues. Trimming cost V 3 bases and J 10 bases; bases outside gene matches: 1. The germline V gene has CDR1 MNHEY and CDR2 SMNVEV (reference sequence). The CDR3 sequence is CASSLDRAAFF. For the CDR3, the DNA is TGTGCCAGCAGTTTGGACAGGGCAGCTTTCTTT.

The DNA for the CDR3 is TGTGCCAGCACCGAAGCGGGGGGGCCGGGAGAGACCCAGTACTTC. As protein: CASTEAGGPGETQYF. The rearrangement uses TRBV2 and TRBJ2-5, with 10 bases fitting TRBD2. The CDR3 totals 15 residues. Germline V gene sequence: CDR1 SNHLY, CDR2 FYNNEI. The ends lost 7 bases at V and 4 bases at J; junction bases unmatched: 9.

The J gene is TRBJ2-2, the V gene TRBV14; D is unclear. V lost 2 bases to trimming and J lost 3 bases, with 10 bases between them. The CDR3 length is 15 residues. Germline CDR1 reads SGHDN; CDR2 reads FVKESK. CDR3 loop: CASSQLLTDTGELFF. CDR3 in DNA: TGTGCCAGCAGCCAACTATTGACGGACACCGGGGAGCTGTTTTTT.

This clonotype has a count of ten or more. The J gene is TRBJ1-5, the V gene TRBV5-1; 7 bases align to TRBD1. This CDR3 region has 15 residues. The J segment lost 3 bases and the V segment lost 4 bases, leaving 7 bases of the junction unmatched. The germline gives CDR1 SGHRS, CDR2 YFSETQ. CDR3 region: CASSTTGLSNQPQHF. CDR3 nucleotides: TGCGCCAGCAGCACGACAGGGTTGTCCAATCAGCCCCAGCATTTT.

This chain links TRBV20-1 with TRBJ2-7, with TRBD2 matching 12 bases. This CDR3 contains 14 residues. Losses at the gene ends were 6 bases for V and 0 bases for J; bases not matched to a gene: 3. Germline values: CDR1 DFQATT, CDR2 SNEGSKA (reference sequence). CDR3 DNA: TGCAGTGCGACTAGCGGGGGCCCCTCCTACGAGCAGTACTTC. Its translation is CSATSGGPSYEQYF.

The rearrangement uses TRBV6-5 and TRBJ2-1, with 12 bases identical to TRBD2. From germline, CDR1 is MNHEY and CDR2 SVGAGI. V lost 2 bases, J lost 7 bases, and 6 bases stayed unmatched. This CDR3 comprises 16 residues. The CDR3 reads CASSYVSSGGANEQFF. CDR3 in DNA: TGTGCCAGCAGTTACGTTTCTAGCGGGGGGGCAAATGAGCAGTTCTTC.

The chain recombines TRBV11-2 with TRBJ2-5; 7 bases are a match to TRBD2. The V gene end was trimmed by 4 bases and the J gene end by 1 base; junction bases not matched to a gene: 24. The germline gives CDR1 SGHAT, CDR2 FQNNGV. The CDR3 consists of 21 residues. DNA of the CDR3: TGTGCCAGCAGCTCCACATATGGGGGGGTAGCGGCCAACTACCCCCAAGAGACCCAGTACTTC. Its protein is CASSSTYGGVAANYPQETQYF.

The J gene is TRBJ1-6, the V gene TRBV6-1, with a possible D match to TRBD1 (6 bases). Germline values: CDR1 MNHNS, CDR2 SASEGT. The CDR3 extends over 14 amino acids. Trimming pared 3 bases from V and 11 bases from J, leaving 14 bases between. CDR3 loop: CASSDGSGATPLHF. In DNA, the CDR3 is TGTGCCAGCAGTGATGGGTCAGGGGCGACACCCCTCCACTTT.

The genes are TRBV29-1 and TRBJ2-7, with 8 nucleotides matching TRBD1. The CDR3 totals 13 residues. CDR1 and CDR2 from the germline V gene are SQVTM and ANQGSEA. The V gene end was trimmed by 7 bases and the J gene end by 1 base; junction bases not matched to a gene: 6. This CDR3 is CSARTGRSYEQYF. CDR3 DNA sequence: TGCAGCGCCCGGACAGGGAGGTCCTACGAGCAGTACTTC.

The chain couples TRBV3-1 to TRBJ2-7; 8 positions match TRBD2. Per the germline V gene, CDR1 is LGHDT and CDR2 is YNNKEL (reference sequence). The J segment lost 1 base and the V segment lost 0 bases, leaving 5 bases of the junction unmatched. CDR3 length equals 16 residues. The CDR3 DNA reads TGTGCCAGCAGCCAAGACGCGAGCGGGAGTTCCTACGAGCAGTACTTC. Protein: CASSQDASGSSYEQYF.

CDR3 in amino acids: CASSHTDRDAYEQYF. CDR3 coding DNA: TGCGCCAGCAGCCACACCGACAGGGACGCCTACGAGCAGTACTTC. The chain uses TRBV4-1 and TRBJ2-7; 7 bases are a match to TRBD1. There are 15 residues in the CDR3. V gave up 3 bases and J gave up 2 bases; unmatched junction bases: 7. Germline-derived CDR1 and CDR2 are MGHRA and YSYEKL.

The DNA of the CDR3 is TGCGCCAGCAGCTTCGGGACTAGCGGGGGAGGGGAGACCCAGTACTTC. It codes for CASSFGTSGGGETQYF. The genes are TRBV5-1 and TRBJ2-5, with TRBD2 matching over 14 bases. This CDR3 has 16 amino acids. CDR1 is SGHRS, CDR2 YFSETQ, per germline. V lost 2 bases to trimming and J lost 5 bases; unmatched junction nucleotides: 5.

The table lists this clonotype with many counts. This sequence joins TRBV11-2 and TRBJ1-1; TRBD1 matches 11 bases. Germline V gene data show CDR1 as SGHAT and CDR2 as FQNNGV. J lost 4 bases, V lost 5 bases, and 12 bases had no gene match. The CDR3 sequence is 17 residues long. CDR3: CASSPQGQGEWGTEAFF. In DNA, the CDR3 is TGTGCCAGCAGCCCTCAGGGACAGGGGGAGTGGGGCACTGAAGCTTTCTTT.

This clonotype was counted between two and nine times. The chain combines TRBV12-3 or TRBV12-4 with TRBJ2-7; 8 bases fit TRBD1. V shed 4 bases, J shed 0 bases, and the junction held 5 bases outside the gene matches. The CDR3 loop spans 15 amino acids. The CDR3 region has the DNA TGTGCCAGCAGTTCATACGGGACAGGCTCCTACGAGCAGTACTTC. Translation: CASSSYGTGSYEQYF.

Only a few counts were recorded for this clonotype. V gene TRBV18 combines with J gene TRBJ2-3, with 13 bases identical to TRBD2. Germline lookup yields CDR1 KGHSH and CDR2 LQKENI. V shed 6 bases, J shed 5 bases, and the junction held 5 bases outside the gene matches. CDR3 length: 15 amino acids. Written as DNA, the CDR3 is TGTGCCAGCTCCCGCGGACTAGCGGGAGAAGATACGCAGTATTTT. It yields the protein CASSRGLAGEDTQYF.

This clonotype was seen repeatedly, ten times or more. The V call is TRBV29-1, the J call TRBJ2-1; 10 positions agree with TRBD2. The CDR3 totals 13 residues. In germline, CDR1 is SQVTM, CDR2 ANQGSEA. V lost 5 bases, J lost 2 bases, and 0 bases stayed unmatched. CDR3 protein: CSVSGRAYNEQFF. The CDR3 region has the DNA TGCAGCGTTAGCGGGAGGGCCTACAATGAGCAGTTCTTC.

This chain links TRBV6-1 with TRBJ2-7, with D possibly matching TRBD2 (6 bases). This CDR3 region has 14 residues. Trimming left V 7 bases short and J 1 base short, with 14 bases between. CDR1 MNHNS and CDR2 SASEGT come from the germline V gene. CDR3 nucleotide sequence: TGTGCCAGCAAGAGGACTATCCCGTCCTACGAGCAGTACTTC. Translation: CASKRTIPSYEQYF.

The genes are TRBV27 and TRBJ1-5; D possibly corresponds to TRBD1 (5 bases). Germline V gene sequence: CDR1 MNHEY, CDR2 SMNVEV (reference sequence). Deletions cut 0 bases from V and 6 bases from J, with 9 bases between. The CDR3 has 14 residues. The CDR3 DNA reads TGTGCCAGCAGTTTATCGGAGGGGCGTCAGCCCCAGCATTTT. Protein sequence: CASSLSEGRQPQHF.

The V gene is TRBV11-2, the J gene TRBJ2-7; TRBD2 aligns across 12 bases. This CDR3 contains 18 residues. Unmatched junction bases numbered 13, after V lost 5 bases and J lost 2 bases. CDR1 is SGHAT, CDR2 FQNNGV, per germline. The CDR3 DNA is TGTGCCAGCAGCCCTCCCTGGACTAGCGGGAAAAGACCCTACGAGCAGTACTTC. Encoded protein: CASSPPWTSGKRPYEQYF.

V is TRBV5-1 and J is TRBJ1-3; D is unresolved. The V end lost 0 bases, the J end lost 2 bases, and 15 bases lay between the germline ends. The CDR3 is made up of 17 amino acids. Germline loops: CDR1 SGHRS, CDR2 YFSETQ. The CDR3 protein is CASSLAEAAEPGNTIYF. The CDR3, as DNA: TGCGCCAGCAGCTTGGCCGAGGCCGCCGAGCCTGGAAACACCATATATTTT.

This CDR3 is CASSGSPGVNSPLHF. For the CDR3, the DNA is TGTGCCAGCAGCGGTTCTCCTGGGGTGAATTCACCCCTCCACTTT. This chain connects TRBV9 to TRBJ1-6; no definite D call. Per the germline V gene, CDR1 is SGDLS and CDR2 is YYNGEE. This CDR3 contains 15 residues. V shed 3 bases and J shed 7 bases, with 14 bases lying between them.

This chain links TRBV7-9 with TRBJ1-4; TRBD1 aligns across 12 bases. Losses at the gene ends were 4 bases for V and 7 bases for J; bases not matched to a gene: 4. The CDR3 spans 15 residues. Per the germline V gene, CDR1 is SEHNR and CDR2 is FQNEAQ (reference sequence). In nucleotides, the CDR3 is TGTGCCAGCAGCTCGGGACAGGGGGCGAGTGAAAAACTGTTTTTT. It specifies CASSSGQGASEKLFF.

The gene calls are TRBV27 and TRBJ1-6, with 7 bases matching TRBD1. The germline CDR1 and CDR2 sequences are MNHEY and SMNVEV (reference sequence). V lost 5 bases to trimming and J lost 6 bases; unmatched junction nucleotides: 7. The CDR3 has 15 amino acids. This CDR3 reads CASSRPDRPNSPLHF. The CDR3 nucleotides are TGTGCCAGCAGTCGACCGGACAGGCCTAATTCACCCCTCCACTTT.